Listed below are T cell receptor beta chains from one sample, sequenced in a study of response to subunit inactivated influenza vaccine. TCRdb fed the RT-PCR reads into MiXCR, producing one record per CDR3 protein. In the table there are roughly 570,000 distinct CDR3 sequences, around 13% of which are singletons. The starting material was PBMCs from blood, obtained 11 to 12 days after vaccination. The source is a man between 45 and 60 years old who received an inactivated influenza vaccine. Each CDR3 is given with its conserved first and last residue. The D gene is left open where the match is weak. Clone size, where shown, is once, few, many, or a class for clones that have expanded.

j_call: TRBJ2-5
v_call: TRBV28
d_call: .
clone_size: .
cdr3_aa: CASSTPLGGQETQYF
cdr3_nt: TGTGCCAGCAGTACCCCCCTTGGGGGCCAAGAGACCCAGTACTTC

j_call: TRBJ2-1
v_call: TRBV7-9
d_call: .
clone_size: few
cdr3_aa: CAIYEGNEQFF
cdr3_nt: TGTGCCATCTACGAGGGGAATGAGCAGTTCTTC

j_call: TRBJ2-5
v_call: TRBV20-1
d_call: .
clone_size: .
cdr3_aa: CSARGDRTGQETQYF
cdr3_nt: TGCAGTGCTAGAGGGGACCGGACTGGGCAAGAGACCCAGTACTTC

j_call: TRBJ2-7
v_call: TRBV5-1
d_call: .
clone_size: many
cdr3_aa: CASGTGDRFSYEQYF
cdr3_nt: TGCGCCAGCGGCACCGGGGACCGATTCTCCTACGAGCAGTACTTC

j_call: TRBJ2-1
v_call: TRBV7-6
d_call: TRBD1
clone_size: .
cdr3_aa: CASSLDPTGRANEQFF
cdr3_nt: TGTGCCAGCAGCTTAGACCCGACAGGGCGGGCCAATGAGCAGTTCTTC

j_call: TRBJ1-4
v_call: TRBV5-6
d_call: .
clone_size: .
cdr3_aa: CASSLGILTNEKLFF
cdr3_nt: TGTGCCAGCAGCTTGGGGATTTTGACTAATGAAAAACTGTTTTTT

j_call: TRBJ2-2
v_call: TRBV5-1
d_call: TRBD2
clone_size: few
cdr3_aa: CASSFNPSGAINTGELFF
cdr3_nt: TGCGCCAGCAGCTTCAACCCCAGCGGGGCCATCAACACCGGGGAGCTGTTTTTT

j_call: TRBJ2-5
v_call: TRBV10-3
d_call: .
clone_size: .
cdr3_aa: CATRSPLTAQETQYF
cdr3_nt: TGTGCCACCCGATCCCCCCTGACCGCTCAAGAGACCCAGTACTTC

j_call: TRBJ1-1
v_call: TRBV4-2
d_call: TRBD1
clone_size: few
cdr3_aa: CASSQPGQGRTEAFF
cdr3_nt: TGTGCCAGCAGCCAACCGGGACAGGGTCGCACTGAAGCTTTCTTT

j_call: TRBJ2-3
v_call: TRBV5-4
d_call: .
clone_size: .
cdr3_aa: CASSSTYPGDTQYF
cdr3_nt: TGTGCCAGCAGCTCGACATACCCCGGGGATACGCAGTATTTT

j_call: TRBJ2-7
v_call: TRBV7-9
d_call: .
clone_size: .
cdr3_aa: CASSYEAGLEQYF
cdr3_nt: TGTGCCAGCAGCTACGAAGCGGGCCTCGAGCAGTACTTC

j_call: TRBJ2-5
v_call: TRBV12-3/TRBV12-4
d_call: .
clone_size: .
cdr3_aa: CASSQSRSQETQYF
cdr3_nt: TGTGCCAGCAGTCAGAGTCGCAGCCAAGAGACCCAGTACTTC

j_call: TRBJ1-1
v_call: TRBV28
d_call: .
clone_size: many
cdr3_aa: CASRLAGRLNTEAFF
cdr3_nt: TGTGCCAGCCGCCTGGCAGGACGCCTTAACACTGAAGCTTTCTTT

j_call: TRBJ1-2
v_call: TRBV9
d_call: TRBD1
clone_size: few
cdr3_aa: CASSAGQRGYTF
cdr3_nt: TGTGCCAGCAGCGCGGGACAGAGGGGCTACACCTTC

j_call: TRBJ2-7
v_call: TRBV7-9
d_call: .
clone_size: .
cdr3_aa: CASSLVENEQYF
cdr3_nt: TGTGCCAGCAGCTTAGTAGAGAACGAGCAGTACTTC

j_call: TRBJ2-1
v_call: TRBV6-1
d_call: .
clone_size: .
cdr3_aa: CASSDPGASYEQFF
cdr3_nt: TGTGCCAGCAGTGACCCGGGGGCCTCATATGAGCAGTTCTTC

j_call: TRBJ2-3
v_call: TRBV29-1
d_call: .
clone_size: .
cdr3_aa: CSVEGREAYASDTQYF
cdr3_nt: TGCAGCGTTGAAGGTAGGGAGGCCTACGCGTCAGATACGCAGTATTTT

j_call: TRBJ1-5
v_call: TRBV10-3
d_call: .
clone_size: .
cdr3_aa: CAISGGIDQPQHF
cdr3_nt: TGTGCCATCAGCGGAGGGATCGATCAGCCTCAGCATTTT

j_call: TRBJ1-2
v_call: TRBV7-6
d_call: TRBD1
clone_size: .
cdr3_aa: CASSEGQGGYGYTF
cdr3_nt: TGTGCCAGCAGCGAAGGACAGGGGGGTTATGGCTACACCTTC

j_call: TRBJ1-6
v_call: TRBV20-1
d_call: .
clone_size: .
cdr3_aa: CSARDPGYSPLHF
cdr3_nt: TGCAGTGCTAGAGATCCGGGATATTCACCCCTCCACTTT

j_call: TRBJ2-1
v_call: TRBV12-3/TRBV12-4
d_call: .
clone_size: few
cdr3_aa: CASSPGLRSGPGNEQFF
cdr3_nt: TGTGCCAGCAGTCCCGGTTTAAGGAGCGGGCCTGGAAATGAGCAGTTCTTC

j_call: TRBJ2-7
v_call: TRBV7-9
d_call: .
clone_size: .
cdr3_aa: CASSRRGGTSSYEQYF
cdr3_nt: TGTGCCAGCAGCCGGAGGGGAGGAACAAGCTCCTACGAGCAGTACTTC

j_call: TRBJ2-7
v_call: TRBV12-3/TRBV12-4
d_call: TRBD2
clone_size: once
cdr3_aa: CASNTLGGPILNSEQYF
cdr3_nt: TGTGCCAGCAATACGTTGGGAGGGCCAATTTTGAATAGCGAGCAGTACTTC

j_call: TRBJ2-3
v_call: TRBV29-1
d_call: .
clone_size: .
cdr3_aa: CSGHTDTQYF
cdr3_nt: TGCAGCGGACACACAGATACGCAGTATTTT

j_call: TRBJ1-2
v_call: TRBV20-1
d_call: TRBD1
clone_size: .
cdr3_aa: CSAAAITGDYGYTF
cdr3_nt: TGCAGTGCTGCCGCGATCACAGGGGACTATGGCTACACCTTC

j_call: TRBJ2-1
v_call: TRBV2
d_call: .
clone_size: few
cdr3_aa: CASRLGGLYNEQFF
cdr3_nt: TGTGCCAGCAGGTTGGGGGGCCTCTACAATGAGCAGTTCTTC

j_call: TRBJ2-1
v_call: TRBV11-2
d_call: TRBD2
clone_size: .
cdr3_aa: CASSLGIAGTYNEQFF
cdr3_nt: TGTGCCAGCAGCTTAGGGATAGCGGGAACCTACAATGAGCAGTTCTTC

j_call: TRBJ2-6
v_call: TRBV9
d_call: .
clone_size: .
cdr3_aa: CASSSTGAGANVLTF
cdr3_nt: TGTGCCAGCAGCTCCACCGGGGCTGGGGCCAACGTCCTGACTTTC

j_call: TRBJ1-2
v_call: TRBV10-3
d_call: .
clone_size: .
cdr3_aa: CAISESPRNYGYTF
cdr3_nt: TGTGCCATCAGTGAGTCACCCAGAAACTATGGCTACACCTTC

j_call: TRBJ2-3
v_call: TRBV5-1
d_call: .
clone_size: few
cdr3_aa: CASSSGHTSDTQYF
cdr3_nt: TGCGCCAGCAGCTCAGGACATACGAGTGATACGCAGTATTTT

j_call: TRBJ1-1
v_call: TRBV6-5
d_call: TRBD1
clone_size: few
cdr3_aa: CASSSDRGYTEAFF
cdr3_nt: TGTGCCAGCAGTTCCGACAGGGGCTACACTGAAGCTTTCTTT

j_call: TRBJ2-3
v_call: TRBV18
d_call: TRBD2
clone_size: few
cdr3_aa: CASSPPSRGGRGDTQYF
cdr3_nt: TGTGCCAGCTCACCACCGAGTCGGGGAGGGCGAGGAGATACGCAGTATTTT

j_call: TRBJ2-3
v_call: TRBV7-9
d_call: TRBD2
clone_size: few
cdr3_aa: CASPRTSGELTDTQYF
cdr3_nt: TGTGCCAGTCCCCGGACTAGCGGGGAGCTCACAGATACGCAGTATTTT

j_call: TRBJ2-5
v_call: TRBV5-1
d_call: TRBD1
clone_size: many
cdr3_aa: CASSIGTGQETQYF
cdr3_nt: TGCGCCAGCAGCATAGGGACAGGACAGGAGACCCAGTACTTC

j_call: TRBJ2-1
v_call: TRBV29-1
d_call: .
clone_size: .
cdr3_aa: CSTNSDSDEQFF
cdr3_nt: TGCAGTACTAACTCGGACTCCGATGAGCAGTTCTTC

j_call: TRBJ2-5
v_call: TRBV6-1
d_call: .
clone_size: .
cdr3_aa: CASSQGLWETQYF
cdr3_nt: TGTGCCAGCAGCCAGGGACTCTGGGAGACCCAGTACTTC

j_call: TRBJ2-5
v_call: TRBV12-3/TRBV12-4
d_call: TRBD1
clone_size: .
cdr3_aa: CASSCRVGGTETQYF
cdr3_nt: TGTGCCAGCAGTTGCCGGGTAGGGGGCACAGAGACCCAGTACTTC

j_call: TRBJ2-5
v_call: TRBV9
d_call: TRBD2
clone_size: many
cdr3_aa: CASSTSKTSGGQETQYF
cdr3_nt: TGTGCCAGCAGCACTTCCAAGACTAGCGGGGGACAAGAGACCCAGTACTTC

j_call: TRBJ2-3
v_call: TRBV7-2
d_call: .
clone_size: few
cdr3_aa: CASSYGIDTQYF
cdr3_nt: TGTGCCAGCAGCTACGGGATAGATACGCAGTATTTT

j_call: TRBJ2-7
v_call: TRBV20-1
d_call: .
clone_size: .
cdr3_aa: CSAVRTRYEQYF
cdr3_nt: TGCAGTGCTGTAAGGACTCGATACGAGCAGTACTTC

j_call: TRBJ2-1
v_call: TRBV12-3/TRBV12-4
d_call: TRBD1
clone_size: few
cdr3_aa: CASSPNRGYAYNEQFF
cdr3_nt: TGTGCCAGCAGTCCCAACAGGGGATACGCCTACAATGAGCAGTTCTTC

j_call: TRBJ2-1
v_call: TRBV7-2
d_call: TRBD2
clone_size: .
cdr3_aa: CASSLAPSLLAGGNEQFF
cdr3_nt: TGTGCCAGCAGCTTAGCACCTTCACTACTAGCGGGAGGTAATGAGCAGTTCTTC

j_call: TRBJ1-2
v_call: TRBV5-5
d_call: .
clone_size: many
cdr3_aa: CASSLGLYGYTF
cdr3_nt: TGTGCCAGCAGCCTCGGCCTCTATGGCTACACCTTC

j_call: TRBJ2-7
v_call: TRBV4-3
d_call: TRBD2
clone_size: many
cdr3_aa: CASSQDRASGSYEQYF
cdr3_nt: TGCGCCAGCAGCCAAGACCGGGCTAGCGGGAGTTACGAGCAGTACTTC

j_call: TRBJ2-3
v_call: TRBV6-2/TRBV6-3
d_call: .
clone_size: few
cdr3_aa: CASSSGFFTDTQYF
cdr3_nt: TGTGCCAGCAGCTCGGGATTCTTCACAGATACGCAGTATTTT

j_call: TRBJ2-2
v_call: TRBV12-3/TRBV12-4
d_call: .
clone_size: .
cdr3_aa: CASSEQENTGELFF
cdr3_nt: TGTGCCAGCAGTGAACAGGAGAACACCGGGGAGCTGTTTTTT

j_call: TRBJ2-6
v_call: TRBV6-1
d_call: .
clone_size: .
cdr3_aa: CASRQPGAGANVLTF
cdr3_nt: TGTGCCAGCAGGCAACCAGGTGCTGGGGCCAACGTCCTGACTTTC

j_call: TRBJ2-7
v_call: TRBV20-1
d_call: .
clone_size: .
cdr3_aa: CSATNLAQRREQYF
cdr3_nt: TGCAGTGCTACCAACCTCGCCCAACGGAGGGAGCAGTACTTC

j_call: TRBJ1-5
v_call: TRBV20-1
d_call: .
clone_size: .
cdr3_aa: CSAMDGSQPQHF
cdr3_nt: TGCAGTGCTATGGACGGCTCGCAGCCCCAGCATTTT

j_call: TRBJ2-2
v_call: TRBV5-1
d_call: TRBD1
clone_size: few
cdr3_aa: CASSWLIQGARTGELFF
cdr3_nt: TGCGCCAGCAGCTGGCTCATACAGGGGGCGAGAACCGGGGAGCTGTTTTTT

j_call: TRBJ2-1
v_call: TRBV12-3/TRBV12-4
d_call: .
clone_size: few
cdr3_aa: CASSFSAQQFF
cdr3_nt: TGTGCCAGCAGTTTTTCCGCTCAGCAGTTCTTC

j_call: TRBJ2-1
v_call: TRBV11-2
d_call: .
clone_size: few
cdr3_aa: CASSLRDWRGDEQFF
cdr3_nt: TGTGCCAGCAGCTTGAGGGACTGGAGAGGTGATGAGCAGTTCTTC

j_call: TRBJ2-1
v_call: TRBV20-1
d_call: .
clone_size: .
cdr3_aa: CSAMVPGPRYNEQFF
cdr3_nt: TGCAGTGCTATGGTCCCGGGACCCCGATACAATGAGCAGTTCTTC

j_call: TRBJ1-2
v_call: TRBV28
d_call: .
clone_size: .
cdr3_aa: CASRSRGFLAYGYTF
cdr3_nt: TGTGCCAGCAGAAGCAGGGGTTTTCTGGCTTATGGCTACACCTTC

j_call: TRBJ2-7
v_call: TRBV25-1
d_call: .
clone_size: few
cdr3_aa: CASSAYYGAGMTYEQYF
cdr3_nt: TGTGCCAGCAGTGCATACTATGGGGCAGGTATGACCTACGAGCAGTACTTC

j_call: TRBJ2-7
v_call: TRBV20-1
d_call: .
clone_size: few
cdr3_aa: CSARLAREQYF
cdr3_nt: TGCAGTGCTAGACTAGCCAGGGAGCAGTACTTC

j_call: TRBJ2-3
v_call: TRBV10-2
d_call: TRBD1
clone_size: few
cdr3_aa: CASTPGQGVGDTQYF
cdr3_nt: TGCGCCAGCACCCCGGGACAGGGGGTGGGAGATACGCAGTATTTT

j_call: TRBJ2-3
v_call: TRBV11-2
d_call: TRBD2
clone_size: .
cdr3_aa: CASSFATGTTTATQYF
cdr3_nt: TGTGCCAGCAGCTTTGCAACCGGGACTACCACAGCTACGCAGTATTTT

j_call: TRBJ1-6
v_call: TRBV30
d_call: .
clone_size: many
cdr3_aa: CAWSTTGLYNSPLHF
cdr3_nt: TGTGCCTGGAGTACGACAGGACTCTATAATTCACCCCTCCACTTT